These 20 T cell receptor beta chains came from one sample sequenced in a study of blood T cell repertoires in COVID-19. The protocol was immunoSEQ multiplex PCR, while the TCRdb copy is restricted to in-frame clones and leaves out a portion. Of under 250,000 clones listed, more than 80% are singletons. Sequenced sample: peripheral blood. These receptors were collected from a human donor in a cohort sampled during active COVID-19.

The genes are TRBV5-6 and TRBJ2-7, with 7 bases fitting TRBD1. Losses at the gene ends were 4 bases for V and 4 bases for J; bases not matched to a gene: 11. Germline CDR1 reads SGHDT; CDR2 reads YYEEEE. This CDR3 is built from 15 residues. DNA for the CDR3: TGTGCCAGCAGCCCTGTCACAGGGACAGAGTACGAGCAGTACTTC. Encoded protein: CASSPVTGTEYEQYF. Filled out from reference TRBV5-6 and TRBJ2-7, the complete variable domain reads DAGVTQSPTHLIKTRGQQVTLRCSPKSGHDTVSWYQQALGQGPQFIFQYYEEEERQRGNFPDRFSGHQFPNYSSELNVNALLLGDSALYLCASSPVTGTEYEQYFGPGTRLTVT.

This chain uses TRBV11-2 with TRBJ2-2; 7 bases agree with TRBD1. J lost 1 base, V lost 3 bases, and 5 bases had no gene match. Per germline, CDR1 SGHAT and CDR2 FQNNGV. This CDR3 is 16 amino acids long. The chain's CDR3 is CASSFTRGMNTGELFF. In nucleotides, the CDR3 is TGTGCCAGCAGCTTCACCAGGGGGATGAACACCGGGGAGCTGTTTTTT.

The rearrangement uses TRBV19 and TRBJ1-5; 7 nucleotides agree with TRBD1. V dropped 9 bases and J dropped 6; count of bases not matched to a gene: 14. CDR1 and CDR2 from the germline V gene are LNHDA and SQIVND (reference sequence). CDR3 length: 15 amino acids. CDR3 sequence (DNA): TGTGCCAGCAAAGATTTACAGGGGCCAGGTCAGCCCCAGCATTTT. It specifies CASKDLQGPGQPQHF.

The CDR3 is CASSFAGLSNQPQHF. CDR3 nucleotide sequence: TGTGCCAGCAGCTTCGCAGGGTTGAGCAATCAGCCCCAGCATTTT. V usage is TRBV7-8 and J usage is TRBJ1-5, with TRBD1 as a possible D gene (5 bases). V dropped 3 bases and J dropped 1 base, with 10 bases sitting between them. Germline loops: CDR1 SGHVS, CDR2 FQNEAQ. The CDR3 is 15 residues long. The full variable domain, rest sourced from reference TRBV7-8 and TRBJ1-5, is GAGVSQSPRYKVAKRGQDVALRCDPISGHVSLFWYQQALGQGPEFLTYFQNEAQLDKSGLPSDRFFAERPEGSVSTLKIQRTQQEDSAVYLCASSFAGLSNQPQHFGDGTRLSIL.

The DNA for the CDR3 is TGTGCCAGCAGTTTGGAGGCAGTTCGCGAGCAGTACTTC. Translation: CASSLEAVREQYF. The chain carries TRBV28 and TRBJ2-7, with D maybe TRBD2 (5 bases). The CDR3 length is 13 residues. Trimming shortened V by 3 bases and J by 6 bases, and 12 bases separated the two germline ends. Germline values: CDR1 MDHEN, CDR2 SYDVKM.

The chain combines TRBV4-2 with TRBJ1-2; D is ambiguous. CDR3 length: 15 amino acids. V lost 3 bases to trimming and J lost 2 bases, with 13 bases between them. In germline, CDR1 is LGHNA, CDR2 YNFKEQ. The CDR3 sequence: CASSHSGAENYGYTF. In nucleotides, the CDR3 is TGTGCCAGCAGCCACTCGGGAGCGGAGAACTATGGCTACACCTTC.

The chain joins TRBV18 to TRBJ1-4; no firm D call. The CDR3 runs 15 residues. Trimming took off 6 bases at V and 4 bases at J, with 15 bases between the two ends. Germline V CDR1 and CDR2: KGHSH, LQKENI. CDR3 loop: CASSRGGFLNEKLFF. DNA of the CDR3: TGTGCCAGCTCTCGCGGCGGCTTCCTTAATGAAAAACTGTTTTTT.

This clone was seen more than once but under ten times. The chain is built from TRBV10-3 and TRBJ2-1, with D perhaps matching TRBD2 (5 bases). The germline V and J ends were trimmed by 9 bases and 8 bases, with 14 bases remaining between them. This CDR3 is 12 amino acids long. Per germline, CDR1 ENHRY and CDR2 SYGVKD. In nucleotides, the CDR3 is TGTGCCATGAGCCTTTGGGGAGATGAGCAGTTCTTC. Residues: CAMSLWGDEQFF.

V and J are TRBV6-5 and TRBJ1-2, with a possible D match to TRBD1 (5 bases). This CDR3 has 12 amino acids. Germline CDR1 MNHEY, CDR2 SVGAGI. The V gene lost 2 bases and the J gene lost 6 bases, with 7 bases spanning the gap. CDR3 coding DNA: TGTGCCAGCAGTTACGAAGGGGATGGCTACACCTTC. Protein: CASSYEGDGYTF.

The table lists this clone with many counts. The chain links TRBV7-9 to TRBJ1-1; D is uncertain. Germline lookup yields CDR1 SEHNR and CDR2 FQNEAQ (reference sequence). The CDR3 sequence is 13 residues long. V lost 2 bases to trimming and J lost 1 base, with 5 bases between them. This chain's CDR3 is CASSLNRNTEAFF. CDR3 nucleotide sequence: TGTGCCAGCAGCTTAAACAGGAACACTGAAGCTTTCTTT.

This chain uses TRBV5-1 with TRBJ2-5; maybe TRBD1 (5 bases). Deletions cut 1 base from V and 5 bases from J, with 9 bases between. Per germline, CDR1 SGHRS and CDR2 YFSETQ. The CDR3 length is 13 residues. The CDR3 is CASSLRQLETQYF. The CDR3 bases are TGCGCCAGCAGCTTGAGACAGCTCGAGACCCAGTACTTC.

The chain has TRBV11-2 and TRBJ2-3; perhaps TRBD2 as D (5 bases). V lost 5 bases and J lost 0, with 12 bases in between. Looked up from germline, CDR1 is SGHAT and CDR2 is FQNNGV. This CDR3 has 15 residues. The CDR3 nucleotides read TGTGCCAGCAGCCGGCTGAGGGAAAGCACAGATACGCAGTATTTT. Encoded protein: CASSRLRESTDTQYF.

This clone showed up just a few times. The gene calls are TRBV6-5 and TRBJ2-5; tentative D call: TRBD1 (6 bases). Germline V gene sequence: CDR1 MNHEY, CDR2 SVGAGI. This CDR3 contains 14 residues. V was trimmed by 1 base and J by 5 bases, leaving 11 bases between them. The CDR3 loop reads CASSYLDRWETQYF. In nucleotides, the CDR3 is TGTGCCAGCAGTTACTTGGACAGATGGGAGACCCAGTACTTC.

The table lists this clone with a few counts. This chain uses TRBV5-1 with TRBJ1-4, with D maybe TRBD1 (5 bases). This CDR3 spans 15 amino acids. CDR1 and CDR2 (germline): SGHRS, YFSETQ. V lost 4 bases, J lost 8 bases, and 18 bases lay in between. The CDR3 loop reads CASSTRTRGEEKLFF. CDR3 nucleotides: TGCGCCAGCAGCACACGCACTCGGGGGGAAGAAAAACTGTTTTTT. The entire variable domain, with the rest obtained from reference TRBV5-1 and TRBJ1-4, is as follows: KAGVTQTPRYLIKTRGQQVTLSCSPISGHRSVSWYQQTPGQGLQFLFEYFSETQRNKGNFPGRFSGRQFSNSRSEMNVSTLELGDSALYLCASSTRTRGEEKLFFGSGTQLSVL.

J is TRBJ2-3 and V is TRBV11-2, with TRBD2 identical over 8 bases. V trimming: 5 bases; J trimming: 0 bases; junction bases outside the gene matches: 7. Germline CDR1 is SGHAT and CDR2 is FQNNGV. This CDR3 is built from 16 residues. Written as DNA, the CDR3 is TGTGCCAGCAGCCCGAGGCGGGGGGCGAGCACAGATACGCAGTATTTT. Residues: CASSPRRGASTDTQYF.

This clone was detected once. The V gene is TRBV2, the J gene TRBJ2-2; tentatively, D is TRBD1 (6 bases). V gave up 6 bases and J gave up 4 bases, with 12 bases separating them. The CDR3 loop spans 14 amino acids. Germline assignment: CDR1 SNHLY and CDR2 FYNNEI. CDR3 in DNA: TGTGCCAGCAGGCCCGGGACACCCACCGGGGAGCTGTTTTTT. As protein: CASRPGTPTGELFF.

The chain is built from TRBV28 and TRBJ1-5, with 8 positions matching TRBD1. Trimming removed 3 bases from V and 0 bases from J; junction bases left unmatched: 10. The CDR3 loop spans 18 amino acids. CDR1 and CDR2 from the germline V gene are MDHEN and SYDVKM. The CDR3 DNA reads TGTGCCAGCAGTTTGTGGGATCACAGGGGGTTTAGCAATCAGCCCCAGCATTTT. Protein product: CASSLWDHRGFSNQPQHF.

The chain links TRBV9 to TRBJ2-2, with 15 bases fitting TRBD2. V trimming: 6 bases; J trimming: 4 bases; junction bases outside the gene matches: 7. The V gene's germline CDR1 is SGDLS and CDR2 YYNGEE. CDR3 length: 17 residues. The CDR3 sequence: CASMRTSGGAITGELFF. The CDR3 DNA reads TGTGCCAGCATGCGGACTAGCGGGGGGGCAATCACCGGGGAGCTGTTTTTT.

The CDR3: CASSFWTGVLRNEQFF. CDR3 sequence (DNA): TGTGCCAGCAGCTTCTGGACAGGGGTTCTACGGAATGAGCAGTTCTTC. The chain employs TRBV13 and TRBJ2-1; 9 nucleotides match TRBD1. This CDR3 is built from 16 residues. The germline CDR1 and CDR2 sequences are PRHDT and FYEKMQ (reference sequence). The trim removed 3 bases at V and 7 bases at J, leaving 10 bases unmatched.

This clone was counted once. This chain uses TRBV5-1 with TRBJ1-1; no clear D gene. The CDR3 covers 14 residues. CDR1 and CDR2 from the germline V gene are SGHRS and YFSETQ. V was shortened by 3 bases and J by 0 bases, with 9 bases between the two germline ends. The CDR3 sequence is CASSYASVNTEAFF. CDR3 in DNA: TGCGCCAGCAGCTATGCCAGTGTGAACACTGAAGCTTTCTTT. The entire variable domain, with the rest obtained from reference TRBV5-1 and TRBJ1-1, is as follows: KAGVTQTPRYLIKTRGQQVTLSCSPISGHRSVSWYQQTPGQGLQFLFEYFSETQRNKGNFPGRFSGRQFSNSRSEMNVSTLELGDSALYLCASSYASVNTEAFFGQGTRLTVV.